A selection of T cell receptor beta chains follows, all from one sample in a study of T cell repertoires in cytomegalovirus infection. TCRdb redid the calling of the reads with MiXCR, one entry per CDR3 protein. The table records 700,000 to 900,000 distinct CDR3 sequences, about 28% of them present only once. The antigens these receptors bind are not known. The sequencing used cultured CD8+ T cells from PBMCs, collected from culture after CMV antigen stimulation. The source is a human donor in good health (CMV status not recorded). Some clones in this sample may be carry-over from other donors' samples. CDR3s include the opening cysteine and the closing phenylalanine or tryptophan. D genes are given only for firm matches. Not every row has a clone size; where given, it reads once, few, many or a size class.

V	size	D	J	DNA	CDR3
TRBV28	-	TRBD1	TRBJ2-2	TGTGCCAGCAGGACAGGGGCGTGGGGCGGGGAGCTGTTTTTT	CASRTGAWGGELFF
TRBV4-3	-	-	TRBJ1-2	TGCGCCAGCAGCCAAGATCAGGGATCTAACTATGGCTACACCTTC	CASSQDQGSNYGYTF
TRBV12-3/TRBV12-4	-	TRBD1	TRBJ1-2	TGTGCCAGCAGTCTCTCCGGGACAGGGGGCGATGGCTACACCTTC	CASSLSGTGGDGYTF
TRBV6-5	few	TRBD1	TRBJ1-6	TGTGCCAGCACCATGGGACAGCGCGCTTCTAATTCACCCCTCCACTTT	CASTMGQRASNSPLHF
TRBV20-1	-	-	TRBJ2-5	TGCAGTGATAGTCCCAGGGGTAGTGAGACCCAGTACTTC	CSDSPRGSETQYF
TRBV12-3/TRBV12-4	many	-	TRBJ1-4	TGTGCCAGCAGTTCGGACAGTAATGAAAAACTGTTTTTT	CASSSDSNEKLFF
TRBV19	few	TRBD2	TRBJ2-1	TGTGCCAGTAGTATGGTGGGACTAGCGGGTTACAATGAGCAGTTCTTC	CASSMVGLAGYNEQFF
TRBV27	few	TRBD1	TRBJ2-7	TGTGCCACCACTGCCGGGACAGGAGACTACGAGCAGTACTTC	CATTAGTGDYEQYF
TRBV3-1	-	-	TRBJ2-1	TGTGCCAGCAGCCCCTCTCGGGCCGGGGGTTATTCCTCCTACAATGAGCAGTTCTTC	CASSPSRAGGYSSYNEQFF
TRBV6-6	few	-	TRBJ1-2	TGTGCCAGCAGTTACTCGAGGGGAGACGGCTATGGCTACACCTTC	CASSYSRGDGYGYTF
TRBV7-2	many	-	TRBJ2-3	TGTGCCAGCGGAGGGGAAGTACATGGGGATACGCAGTATTTT	CASGGEVHGDTQYF